This T cell receptor (beta chain) was retrieved from a study of identical twins (dated by TCRdb to the mid-2010s). Regarding the research as a whole: The study deep-sequenced TCR alpha and beta repertoires from monozygotic twins, unrelated adults of various ages and cord blood to test whether fetal clonotypes persist. Replicate twin experiments were performed at different times using different library preparation protocols to rule out contamination.

The library came from 5' RACE. The reads were generated on an Illumina HiSeq 2000. A universal primer binding site was added through template switching, and the final cDNA carried a unique molecular identifier so that TCR cDNA molecules could be counted accurately. Specific primers in the conserved constant-segment region were used to synthesize first-strand cDNA for TCR alpha and beta chains. To control for contamination, every cDNA library carried two barcodes: a SMART-Mk sample barcode plus Illumina barcodes. TruSeq adapter sequences, together with Illumina sample barcodes, were added in two successive PCR steps. TCR alpha and beta cDNA libraries were sequenced on the Illumina HiSeq platform with custom primers. Per the source publication's procedure: MiGEC was used to process raw reads and extract unique molecular identifiers, and MiXCR was used to find CDR3 positions. Recombination models were inferred per individual with the repgenHMM and IGoR tools using an EM algorithm. The analysis of shared clonotypes was done with the tcR package in R, with sharing normalized by the product of cloneset sizes. To study raw recombination without the effects of thymic and clonal selection, out-of-frame nonproductive sequences were analyzed. TCRdb ran its own pipeline on the public reads, namely fastp trimming at Q25 and MiXCR clone calling, and kept in-frame beta chains. Records with the same CDR3 protein are collapsed into one entry carrying the most frequent genes and DNA. These V and J calls originate from TCRdb's pipeline instead of the authors' own analysis. The sample contains around 490,000 distinct CDR3 sequences, roughly 15% of them found a single time. The ten largest make up roughly 0.43% of the sample.

What the authors observed across the whole study: Zero-insertion analyses could be partly confounded by invariant T cells such as MAIT and iNKT, although diverse VJ usage argued against such confounding for most clonotypes. Conclusions relied on cross-sectional statistical analysis, since the same donors could not be followed over many years. Out-of-frame TCR alpha sequences shared between twins showed an excess of low generation-probability sequences compared with coincidental sharing between unrelated individuals. Fewer insertions were carried by abundant cord blood beta clonotypes, a similar but weaker trend appeared in young adult naive repertoires, and no such trend appeared in memory repertoires. Out-of-frame TCR alpha sharing in monozygotic twins was systematically underestimated by recombination models, whereas sharing between unrelated individuals was in agreement with the recombination models. Excess twin sharing in beta out-of-frame sequences was weaker because fewer shared sequences lowered the signal-to-noise ratio.

All donors were healthy Caucasians. Three pairs of female monozygotic twins, all aged about 18 to 29 years, were included in the twin cohort. Positive isolation kits from Invitrogen were used to isolate the CD4+ and CD8+ T cell populations. Reading the germline V gene (reference sequence) gives CDR1 DFQATT and CDR2 SNEGSKA. Cut back by 7 bases and 2 bases, the V and J ends lie 17 bases apart. From the cysteine through the phenylalanine, the CDR3 covers 15 amino acids. Only the CDR3 region is kept as DNA, spanning 45 bases read in frame from base 1. This clonotype has a handful of counts. Its antigen is currently not known. The sample holds no much larger clone one base away, and base qualities are not on file. These data also formed part of another study, on yellow fever vaccine responses in identical twins. As the second publication notes: According to the authors, in identical twins the way T cells responded to vaccination appeared partly convergent and partly personalized. Focusing on identical twins, the study followed the T cell clones that responded to the vaccine, and did so with precision.

Sample: CD4+ T cells sorted from blood. This receptor was obtained from a woman between 18 and 29 years old in good health. This receptor chain uses TRBV20-1 and TRBJ2-2; the D gene is perhaps TRBD2, from 5 matching bases. Here is the DNA: TGCAGTGTTCTGGGGTGGACTGGAAACACCGGGGAGCTGTTTTTT. Its protein is CSVLGWTGNTGELFF.